Listed below are T cell receptor beta chains from one sample, sequenced in a study of shared clonotypes between healthy human individuals. Clones were read by immunoSEQ multiplex PCR, and TCRdb kept only the in-frame ones, dropping some. The profile covers 850,000 to 1,200,000 clones, with 75% appearing a single time and about 1.5% taken by the ten largest. Sequenced material: memory CD4+ T cells sorted from blood. All receptors come from a man younger than 35 in good health. Both conserved end residues are part of each CDR3. Each record gives: V gene, J gene, clone size, D gene, CDR3 protein, CDR3 DNA. A D gene is named only where the DNA matches it firmly. The size entry is marked missing in some rows and otherwise reads once, few, many or a size class.

>TRBV28|TRBJ2-7|.|TRBD2
CASSSQGGTYEQYF
TGTGCCAGCAGTTCGCAGGGAGGGACCTACGAGCAGTACTTC
>TRBV2|TRBJ1-1|.|.
CASSELTGTNTEAFF
TGTGCCAGCAGTGAGTTGACAGGTACTAACACTGAAGCTTTCTTT
>TRBV2|TRBJ2-5|.|TRBD2
CASSELGAGLKETQYF
TGTGCCAGCAGTGAGTTAGGAGCGGGGCTTAAAGAGACCCAGTACTTC
>TRBV29-1|TRBJ2-3|.|.
CSVEGHRGGTDTQYF
TGCAGCGTTGAGGGCCACCGAGGGGGCACAGATACGCAGTATTTT
>TRBV5-1|TRBJ2-1|.|.
CASSVGGAAGYEQFF
TGCGCCAGCAGCGTCGGAGGTGCAGCTGGGTATGAGCAGTTCTTC
>TRBV18|TRBJ2-1|many|.
CASSPPSASSYNEQFF
TGTGCCAGCTCACCACCCTCAGCCAGCTCCTACAATGAGCAGTTCTTC
>TRBV5-1|TRBJ1-4|.|.
CASSFHGTNEKLFF
TGCGCCAGCAGCTTCCACGGTACTAATGAAAAACTGTTTTTT
>TRBV5-1|TRBJ2-1|.|TRBD1
CASIQGTGDYNEQFF
TGCGCCAGCATTCAGGGGACAGGGGACTACAATGAGCAGTTCTTC
>TRBV5-1|TRBJ2-1|few|.
CASQKMEGPYNEQFF
TGCGCCAGCCAAAAGATGGAGGGTCCCTACAATGAGCAGTTCTTC
>TRBV6-5|TRBJ2-5|.|.
CASSYSGQKGIQYF
TGTGCCAGCAGTTACTCGGGGCAAAAAGGGATCCAGTACTTC
>TRBV25-1|TRBJ2-5|.|.
CASSVSRGPVQETQYF
TGTGCCAGCAGTGTGTCCAGGGGCCCCGTACAAGAGACCCAGTACTTC
>TRBV6-4|TRBJ1-2|.|.
CASSSDGLYGYTF
TGTGCCAGCAGTTCTGACGGCCTCTATGGCTACACCTTC
>TRBV18|TRBJ1-2|.|TRBD1
CASSPGGGGQGDGYTF
TGTGCCAGCTCACCCGGTGGCGGAGGGCAGGGGGATGGCTACACCTTC
>TRBV30|TRBJ2-7|once|.
CAWSKRPLILAESSYEQYF
TGTGCCTGGAGCAAAAGACCACTCATACTAGCAGAAAGCTCCTACGAGCAGTACTTC
>TRBV7-9|TRBJ1-2|few|.
CASSFQTGHGYTF
TGTGCCAGCAGCTTCCAGACAGGTCATGGCTACACCTTC
>TRBV7-9|TRBJ1-6|.|.
CASSLRGLDSPLHF
TGTGCCAGCAGCTTAAGAGGTTTGGATTCACCCCTCCACTTT
>TRBV6-5|TRBJ1-6|.|.
CASSYGASSYNSPLHF
TGTGCCAGCAGCTACGGGGCGAGCTCCTATAATTCACCCCTCCACTTT
>TRBV7-6|TRBJ2-1|.|.
CASSLVGGASYNEQFF
TGTGCCAGCAGCTTAGTCGGCGGGGCCTCTTACAATGAGCAGTTCTTC
>TRBV5-4|TRBJ1-2|.|TRBD1
CASSPATGTEEDGYTF
TGTGCCAGCAGCCCAGCTACCGGGACAGAAGAGGATGGCTACACCTTC
>TRBV4-1|TRBJ1-5|few|.
CASSQEISYSNQPQHF
TGCGCCAGCAGCCAAGAGATCAGCTATAGCAATCAGCCCCAGCATTTT
>TRBV4-3|TRBJ1-2|.|.
CASRGTGDYLDGYTF
TGCGCCAGCAGGGGAACAGGCGACTACCTTGATGGCTACACCTTC
>TRBV28|TRBJ2-7|.|TRBD1
CATNPGGTYEQYF
TGTGCCACCAACCCAGGGGGCACCTACGAGCAGTACTTC
>TRBV2|TRBJ2-7|.|.
CASSQPWEPTYEQYF
TGTGCCAGCAGCCAGCCCTGGGAGCCTACCTACGAGCAGTACTTC
>TRBV25-1|TRBJ1-1|few|.
CACFTATNTEAFF
TGTGCCTGCTTTACAGCTACCAACACTGAAGCTTTCTTT
>TRBV15|TRBJ1-3|.|.
CATSRDSGPGNTIYF
TGTGCCACCAGCAGGGACTCGGGCCCTGGAAACACCATATATTTT
>TRBV2|TRBJ1-1|few|.
CASTLTEMNTEAFF
TGTGCCAGCACACTGACTGAAATGAACACTGAAGCTTTCTTT
>TRBV2|TRBJ1-6|few|TRBD1
CASSSDRGGNSPLHF
TGTGCCAGCAGTTCGGACAGGGGAGGGAATTCACCCCTCCACTTT
>TRBV4-3|TRBJ1-3|.|.
CASSQDAVEETGARAIYF
TGCGCCAGCAGCCAAGATGCTGTCGAGGAAACAGGAGCCCGAGCCATATATTTT
>TRBV12-5|TRBJ2-1|.|TRBD2
CASAQTSGGISYNEQFF
TGTGCTAGTGCCCAGACTAGCGGGGGTATCTCCTACAATGAGCAGTTCTTC
>TRBV10-3|TRBJ1-1|few|.
CAISGGTSEAFF
TGTGCCATCAGTGGCGGGACTTCTGAAGCTTTCTTT
>TRBV19|TRBJ2-7|.|.
CASSIEGVSYEQYF
TGTGCCAGTAGTATAGAAGGGGTTTCCTACGAGCAGTACTTC
>TRBV27|TRBJ1-3|.|TRBD1
CASSVTGHGNTIYF
TGTGCCAGCAGTGTGACAGGGCACGGAAACACCATATATTTT
>TRBV10-3|TRBJ2-7|.|.
CAIGADRLSEQYF
TGTGCCATCGGGGCAGACCGGTTGAGCGAGCAGTACTTC
>TRBV28|TRBJ1-1|.|TRBD1
CASSLRGRSGTEAFF
TGTGCCAGCAGTCTCAGGGGGCGCTCCGGCACTGAAGCTTTCTTT
>TRBV29-1|TRBJ2-7|.|TRBD2
CSFGTTSGSSEQYF
TGCAGCTTCGGAACGACTAGCGGGAGCTCGGAGCAGTACTTC
>TRBV2|TRBJ2-5|.|TRBD1
CASNDRGGETQYF
TGTGCCAGCAATGACAGGGGAGGTGAGACCCAGTACTTC
>TRBV5-8|TRBJ1-5|.|TRBD1
CASSFQGDNQPQHF
TGTGCCAGCAGCTTCCAGGGGGATAACCAGCCCCAGCATTTT